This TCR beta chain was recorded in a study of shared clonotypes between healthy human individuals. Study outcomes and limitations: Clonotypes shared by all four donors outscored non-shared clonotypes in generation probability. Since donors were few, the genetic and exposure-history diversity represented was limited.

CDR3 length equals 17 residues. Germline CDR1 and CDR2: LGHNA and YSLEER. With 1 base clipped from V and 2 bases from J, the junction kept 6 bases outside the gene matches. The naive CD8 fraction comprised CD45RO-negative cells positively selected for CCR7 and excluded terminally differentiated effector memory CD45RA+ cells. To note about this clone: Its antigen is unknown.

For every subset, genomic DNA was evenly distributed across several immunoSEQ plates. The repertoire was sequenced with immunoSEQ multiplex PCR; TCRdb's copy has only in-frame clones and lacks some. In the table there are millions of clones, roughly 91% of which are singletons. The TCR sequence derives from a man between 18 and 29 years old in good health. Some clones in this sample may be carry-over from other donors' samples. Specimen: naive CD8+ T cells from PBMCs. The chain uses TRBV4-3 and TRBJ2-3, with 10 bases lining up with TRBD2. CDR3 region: CASSQVPGTSVTDTQYF. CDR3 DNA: TGCGCCAGCAGCCAAGTACCCGGGACTAGCGTCACAGATACGCAGTATTTT.